This T cell receptor beta chain originates from a study of blood T cell repertoires in COVID-19. Profiled with immunoSEQ multiplex PCR; TCRdb holds only in-frame clones, not every one. Of tens of thousands of clones in the sample, under 85% are singletons; the top ten hold 35%. In germline, CDR1 is GTSNPN, CDR2 SVGIG (reference sequence). This CDR3 is built from 14 residues. Trimming took 7 bases from V and 0 from J; bases not matched to a gene: 9. The chain joins TRBV30 to TRBJ2-7, with TRBD1 identical over 7 bases. Source material: peripheral blood. The source of this sequence is a man aged 80 or over with acute or convalescent COVID-19. CDR3 in amino acids: CAFGRGTPSYEQYF. CDR3 sequence (DNA): TGTGCCTTCGGCAGGGGGACCCCCTCCTACGAGCAGTACTTC.